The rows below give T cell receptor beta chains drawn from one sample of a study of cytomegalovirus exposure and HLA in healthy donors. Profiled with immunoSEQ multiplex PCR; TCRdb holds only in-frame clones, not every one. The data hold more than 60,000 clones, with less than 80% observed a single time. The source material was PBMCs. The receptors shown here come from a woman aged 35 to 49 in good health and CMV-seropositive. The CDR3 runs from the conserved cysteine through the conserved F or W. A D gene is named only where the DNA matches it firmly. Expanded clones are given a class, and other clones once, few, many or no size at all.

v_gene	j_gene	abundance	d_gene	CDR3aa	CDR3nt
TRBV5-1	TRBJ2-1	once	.	CASSSGGSSYNEQFF	TGCGCCAGCTCTTCAGGAGGTAGCTCCTACAATGAGCAGTTCTTC
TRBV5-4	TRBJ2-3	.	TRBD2	CASSLGASGGLGTDTQYF	TGTGCCAGCAGCCTGGGGGCTAGCGGGGGGTTGGGCACAGATACGCAGTATTTT
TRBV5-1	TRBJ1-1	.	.	CASSSRVGNTEAFF	TGCGCCAGCAGCTCCAGGGTAGGCAACACTGAAGCTTTCTTT
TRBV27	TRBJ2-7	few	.	CASSSTGSGAYEQYF	TGTGCCAGCAGTAGTACGGGGTCGGGGGCCTACGAGCAGTACTTC
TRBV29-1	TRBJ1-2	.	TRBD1	CSVETTGGGYTF	TGCAGCGTTGAAACGACAGGGGGCGGCTACACCTTC
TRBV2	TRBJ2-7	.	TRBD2	CASSDPIAGGNEQYF	TGTGCCAGCAGCGACCCCATAGCGGGGGGGAACGAGCAGTACTTC
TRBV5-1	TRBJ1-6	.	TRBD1	CASSLAAGQGNSPLHF	TGCGCCAGCAGCTTGGCTGCGGGACAGGGAAATTCACCCCTCCACTTT
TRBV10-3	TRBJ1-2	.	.	CAISVEGGTYGYTF	TGTGCCATCAGTGTTGAGGGGGGGACATATGGCTACACCTTC
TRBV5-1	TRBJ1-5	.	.	CASSTSPSNQPQHF	TGCGCCAGCAGCACTTCTCCTAGCAATCAGCCCCAGCATTTT
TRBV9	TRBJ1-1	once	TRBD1	CASSPTGATEAFF	TGTGCCAGCAGCCCTACAGGGGCCACTGAAGCTTTCTTT
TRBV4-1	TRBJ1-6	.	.	CASSQISGVSPLHF	TGCGCCAGCAGCCAAATATCCGGGGTTTCACCCCTCCACTTT
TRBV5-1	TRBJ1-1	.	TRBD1	CASSPPGQGFMNTEAFF	TGCGCCAGCAGCCCGCCGGGACAGGGCTTCATGAACACTGAAGCTTTCTTT
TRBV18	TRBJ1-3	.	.	CASSLGQGGFSGNTIYF	TGTGCCAGCTCCCTGGGGCAGGGAGGATTCTCTGGAAACACCATATATTTT
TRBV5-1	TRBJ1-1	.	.	CASSLAELEAEAFF	TGCGCCAGCAGCTTGGCCGAGTTGGAGGCTGAAGCTTTCTTT
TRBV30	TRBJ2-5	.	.	CAWTSGGETQYF	TGTGCCTGGACCTCGGGTGGAGAGACCCAGTACTTC
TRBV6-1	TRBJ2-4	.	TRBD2	CASSVGGGASKNIQYF	TGTGCCAGCAGTGTCGGCGGGGGGGCCTCCAAAAACATTCAGTACTTC
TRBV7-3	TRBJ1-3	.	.	CASSSSLGGGNTIYF	TGTGCCAGCAGCTCCAGCCTTGGAGGGGGAAACACCATATATTTT
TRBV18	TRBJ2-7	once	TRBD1	CASSLFTGQGLYEQYF	TGTGCCAGCTCACTTTTCACGGGACAGGGTCTGTACGAGCAGTACTTC
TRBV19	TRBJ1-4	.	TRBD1	CASSLKEDRGEKLFF	TGTGCCAGTAGTCTCAAGGAGGACAGGGGGGAAAAACTGTTTTTT
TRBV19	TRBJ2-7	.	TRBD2	CASSIPGGTYEQYF	TGTGCCAGTAGTATCCCCGGGGGGACCTACGAGCAGTACTTC
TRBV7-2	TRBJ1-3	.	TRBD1	CASSPRNAGQGLGNTIYF	TGTGCCAGCAGCCCCCGGAACGCGGGACAGGGTCTTGGAAACACCATATATTTT
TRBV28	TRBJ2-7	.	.	CASSLPWDKGAEQYF	TGTGCCAGCAGTTTACCCTGGGACAAAGGAGCCGAGCAGTACTTC
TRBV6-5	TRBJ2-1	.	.	CASSYQVSYNEQFF	TGTGCCAGCAGTTACCAGGTCTCCTACAATGAGCAGTTCTTC